This T cell receptor beta chain was captured by sequencing in a study of cytomegalovirus exposure and HLA in healthy donors. The primer mix had 60 Vbeta and 13 Jbeta primers. The method was immunoSEQ multiplex PCR; TCRdb's version includes in-frame clones alone and lacks a portion of them. This repertoire shows 140,000 to 150,000 clones, about three quarters found once; its top ten account for around 3.7%. Germline V gene lookup returns CDR1 MGHRA and CDR2 YSYEKL. The CDR3 totals 16 residues. V lost 0 bases, J lost 8 bases, and 12 bases stayed unmatched. General observations from the study: The authors later found HLA-associated TCR beta chains more clonally expanded than equally common others. A later analysis found common viral pathogens apparently linked to several of the most significant clusters. Among TCR sequences, most were rare, though some public TCRs appeared in many donors. The study labeled under 200 TCR beta chains cytomegalovirus-associated.

Concerning this clone itself: As yet, its antigen is unknown.

The sequence was obtained from a male donor in good health and CMV-seronegative. The chain links TRBV4-1 to TRBJ1-2; 7 bases agree with TRBD1. The specimen was PBMCs. CDR3 in DNA: TGCGCCAGCAGCCAAGAAAACCGGGACAGTCTGGGGGGCTACACCTTC. This gives the protein CASSQENRDSLGGYTF.